This T cell receptor (beta chain) appears in the sequencing data of a study of T cell responses to AZD1222 COVID-19 vaccine. General study findings and limits: Within unmutated variant regions lay the reported targets of nearly half of spike-specific TCRs. Baseline serology detected seropositivity in only a handful of AZD1222 recipients.

Remarks on this clone: The antigen is not known.

CDR3 size: 16 residues. V lost 7 bases and J lost 4, with 20 bases in between. Germline CDR1 LNHDA, CDR2 SQIVND (reference sequence). The data were produced by immunoSEQ multiplex PCR, yet TCRdb's version contains in-frame clones alone and is incomplete. This sample has around 95,000 clones, with around 90% found just once. The TCR originated in an adult in good health. The specimen was peripheral blood, collected on day 0 of AZD1222 vaccination. The chain recombines TRBV19 with TRBJ2-1; no clear D gene. CDR3 nucleotides: TGTGCCAGTAAAAGTCTGGCTAGTTGGGGATACAATGAGCAGTTCTTC. This codes for CASKSLASWGYNEQFF.